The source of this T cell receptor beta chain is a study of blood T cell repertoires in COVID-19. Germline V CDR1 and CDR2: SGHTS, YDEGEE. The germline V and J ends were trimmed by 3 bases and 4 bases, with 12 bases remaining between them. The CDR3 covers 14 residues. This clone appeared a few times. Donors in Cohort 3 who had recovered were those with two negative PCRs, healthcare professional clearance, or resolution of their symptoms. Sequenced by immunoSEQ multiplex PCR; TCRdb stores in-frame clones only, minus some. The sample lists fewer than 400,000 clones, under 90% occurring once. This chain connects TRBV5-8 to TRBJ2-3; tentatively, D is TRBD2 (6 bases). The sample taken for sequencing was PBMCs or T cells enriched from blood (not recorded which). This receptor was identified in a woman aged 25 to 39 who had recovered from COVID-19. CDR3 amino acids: CASSWRRAADTQYF. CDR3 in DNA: TGTGCCAGCAGCTGGAGGAGGGCGGCAGATACGCAGTATTTT.